This record covers a single TCR beta chain. This record belongs to a study of identical twins. TCRdb re-called the 5' RACE reads through MiXCR, storing one row per CDR3 protein. This sample carries 1,800,000 or so distinct CDR3 sequences, under 35% of them seen once, and the ten largest clones take more than 0.25%. This TCR was recovered from a newborn girl in good health. The material sequenced was cord blood.

Here the CDR3 DNA reads TGTGCCAGCGGTTATAGGGAGGGCCTTTCCACCGGGGAGCTGTTTTTT. Translating it yields CASGYREGLSTGELFF. V and J are TRBV27 and TRBJ2-2, with TRBD2 matching over 7 bases. V lost 8 bases and J lost 4; bases outside the gene matches: 13. CDR3 length: 16 amino acids. Per the germline V gene, CDR1 is MNHEY and CDR2 is SMNVEV (reference sequence).